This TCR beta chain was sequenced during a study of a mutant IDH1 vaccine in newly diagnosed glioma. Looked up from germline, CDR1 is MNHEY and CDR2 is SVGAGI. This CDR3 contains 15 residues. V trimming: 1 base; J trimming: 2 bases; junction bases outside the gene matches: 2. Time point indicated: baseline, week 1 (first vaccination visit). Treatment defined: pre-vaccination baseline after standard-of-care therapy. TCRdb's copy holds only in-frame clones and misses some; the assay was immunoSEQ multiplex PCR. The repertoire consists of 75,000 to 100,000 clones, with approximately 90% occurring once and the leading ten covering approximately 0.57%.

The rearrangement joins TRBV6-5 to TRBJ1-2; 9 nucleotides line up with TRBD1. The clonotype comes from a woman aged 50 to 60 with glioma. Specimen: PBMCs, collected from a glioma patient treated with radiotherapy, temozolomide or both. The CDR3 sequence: CASSYLTGGNYGYTF. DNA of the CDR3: TGTGCCAGCAGTTACTTGACAGGGGGGAACTATGGCTACACCTTC.